A single sample is the source of the 32 T cell receptor beta chains below, sequenced in a study of T cells expressing NK-cell markers. TCRdb re-called the 5' RACE reads; one entry per CDR3 protein, DNA not given. The sample table includes a few hundred thousand distinct CDR3 sequences. Sequencing was carried out using blood T cells: a sorted CD56 or NKG2C T cell subset, CD4+ or CD8+ T cells, or bulk PBMC T cells (not recorded which). Receptors were obtained from a man aged 18 to 69 in good health.

The rearrangement links TRBV28 to TRBJ1-1; the D call of TRBD1 rests on TCRdb alone, since no DNA is present to check it. The CDR3 is 15 amino acids. Looked up from germline, CDR1 is MDHEN and CDR2 is SYDVKM. The chain's CDR3 is CASSFTAYRGSEAFF.

The J gene is TRBJ1-1, the V gene TRBV6-1. The CDR3 has 15 residues. Germline CDR1 is MNHNS and CDR2 is SASEGT. The CDR3 spells CASSRGRKGNTEAFF.

V is TRBV7-3 and J is TRBJ2-5; TCRdb returns TRBD1, unconfirmable since there is no DNA. The CDR3 extends over 15 amino acids. The germline V gene encodes CDR1 SGHTA and CDR2 FQGTGA. CDR3 loop: CASSRVGTGDGTQYF.

The rearrangement links TRBV5-1 to TRBJ2-5; as DNA is missing, the TRBD2 call by TCRdb cannot be tested. Germline V lookup: CDR1 SGHRS, CDR2 YFSETQ. CDR3 length: 13 residues. The CDR3 spells CAASLRGEETQYF. Full variable domain (remainder filled in from reference TRBV5-1 and TRBJ2-5): KAGVTQTPRYLIKTRGQQVTLSCSPISGHRSVSWYQQTPGQGLQFLFEYFSETQRNKGNFPGRFSGRQFSNSRSEMNVSTLELGDSALYLCAASLRGEETQYFGPGTRLLVL.

The chain uses TRBV24-1 and TRBJ2-1. The CDR3 is made up of 15 amino acids. Per germline, CDR1 KGHDR and CDR2 SFDVKD. This CDR3 reads CATSAAAGAYNEQFF.

V gene TRBV19 combines with J gene TRBJ2-7; there is no DNA to check the TCRdb D call of TRBD1. The CDR3 covers 16 residues. The germline CDR1 and CDR2 sequences are LNHDA and SQIVND (reference sequence). This chain's CDR3 is CASSPLGGRGTYEQYF. Full variable domain (rest looked up from reference TRBV19 and TRBJ2-7): DGGITQSPKYLFRKEGQNVTLSCEQNLNHDAMYWYRQDPGQGLRLIYYSQIVNDFQKGDIAEGYSVSREKKESFPLTVTSAQKNPTAFYLCASSPLGGRGTYEQYFGPGTRLTVT.

The chain uses TRBV19 and TRBJ2-5. The CDR3 sequence is 14 residues long. Germline V CDR1 and CDR2: LNHDA, SQIVND (reference sequence). This chain's CDR3 is CASTGYDKKETQYF.

The CDR3 protein is CASSLSASGSYEQYF. The chain joins TRBV12-3 or TRBV12-4 to TRBJ2-7; TCRdb's D call of TRBD2 is untestable without DNA. This CDR3 has 15 amino acids.

V is TRBV6-1 and J is TRBJ1-5. The CDR3 loop spans 12 amino acids. The V gene's germline CDR1 is MNHNS and CDR2 SASEGT. This chain's CDR3 is CASSRGYQPQHF.

The chain couples TRBV7-6 to TRBJ2-2. CDR1 SGHVS and CDR2 FNYEAQ come from the germline V gene. The CDR3 spans 13 residues. The CDR3 sequence is CASSYSAPGSCFF.

The chain employs TRBV7-2 and TRBJ2-5; TCRdb reports TRBD2, a call that lacks DNA to check it against. The CDR3 is 17 residues long. CDR1 and CDR2 from the germline V gene are SGHTA and FQGNSA. The CDR3 loop is CASSLATSGVGQGTQYF.

The rearrangement uses TRBV4-2 and TRBJ2-1; without DNA, the TCRdb call of TRBD2 cannot be checked. The V gene's germline CDR1 is LGHNA and CDR2 YNFKEQ. This CDR3 region has 13 residues. CDR3 in amino acids: CASRPDFYNEQFF.

V is TRBV2 and J is TRBJ2-1; TCRdb calls TRBD1, which cannot be checked without DNA. The CDR3 consists of 11 residues. Germline V gene lookup returns CDR1 SNHLY and CDR2 FYNNEI. CDR3 sequence reads: CASELGAEQFF.

This chain links TRBV5-4 with TRBJ2-2; TCRdb designates TRBD1, a call that cannot be tested without DNA. The CDR3 has 15 residues. Germline-derived CDR1 and CDR2 are SGHNT and YYREEE (reference sequence). The CDR3 spells CASSLWTGGTGELFF.

J is TRBJ2-5 and V is TRBV4-1; with no DNA, the TCRdb D assignment of TRBD1 cannot be verified. In germline, CDR1 is MGHRA, CDR2 YSYEKL. This CDR3 has 15 residues. The CDR3 sequence is CASSPRDSPQETQYF.

The CDR3 loop reads CASSHGTGGPQPQHF. The chain is built from TRBV12-3 or TRBV12-4 and TRBJ1-5; TCRdb's assignment of TRBD1 cannot be checked, as there is no DNA. This CDR3 is 15 amino acids long.

V is TRBV21-1 and J is TRBJ2-3; the TRBD2 assignment by TCRdb is unverifiable without DNA. TRBV21-1 is given as a pseudogene. The CDR3 contains 19 residues. CDR3 sequence reads: CASRTGTSRRLRDTDTQYF.

The rearrangement uses TRBV3-1 and TRBJ1-5; lacking DNA, the TRBD1 call made by TCRdb goes unchecked. Germline V gene lookup returns CDR1 LGHDT and CDR2 YNNKEL (reference sequence). The CDR3 consists of 16 residues. The chain's CDR3 is CASSPHQGVSNQPQHF.

The chain uses TRBV18 and TRBJ2-7; TCRdb indicates TRBD1, and absent DNA this call remains unverified. The germline V gene encodes CDR1 KGHSH and CDR2 LQKENI. CDR3 length: 16 residues. CDR3 residues: CASSPSLTGGSYEQYF.

The chain joins TRBV12-2 to TRBJ2-5; TCRdb returns TRBD1, unconfirmable since there is no DNA. TRBV12-2 corresponds to a pseudogene. The CDR3 has 15 residues. CDR3 amino acids: CASRLFGQTQETQYF.

The CDR3 sequence is CSARAGAGGASGELFF. V gene TRBV20-1 combines with J gene TRBJ2-2; without DNA, the TCRdb call of TRBD1 cannot be checked. CDR3 size: 16 residues. Germline V lookup: CDR1 DFQATT, CDR2 SNEGSKA (reference sequence).

The chain links TRBV11-2 to TRBJ1-1; TCRdb's D call, TRBD1, is unchecked because there is no DNA. This CDR3 has 14 amino acids. Per the germline V gene, CDR1 is SGHAT and CDR2 is FQNNGV. The chain's CDR3 is CASSPDRRNTEAFF.

The chain carries TRBV20-1 and TRBJ2-3; the D call of TRBD2 rests on TCRdb alone, since no DNA is present to check it. Germline CDR1 reads DFQATT; CDR2 reads SNEGSKA (reference sequence). This CDR3 comprises 18 residues. This CDR3 is CSARVRRLAGGRTDTQYF.

The chain has TRBV10-3 and TRBJ2-5; with no DNA, the TCRdb D assignment of TRBD1 cannot be verified. The CDR3 has 13 amino acids. The germline V gene has CDR1 ENHRY and CDR2 SYGVKD. CDR3 residues: CAIRGQGLETQYF.

CDR3 protein: CASSSALASSTEAFF. The gene calls are TRBV5-1 and TRBJ1-1. The CDR3 loop spans 15 amino acids. Per the germline V gene, CDR1 is SGHRS and CDR2 is YFSETQ. The full variable domain, completed using reference TRBV5-1 and TRBJ1-1, is KAGVTQTPRYLIKTRGQQVTLSCSPISGHRSVSWYQQTPGQGLQFLFEYFSETQRNKGNFPGRFSGRQFSNSRSEMNVSTLELGDSALYLCASSSALASSTEAFFGQGTRLTVV.

The rearrangement links TRBV5-1 to TRBJ2-7; TCRdb selects TRBD1, and the lack of DNA leaves this call unchecked. Germline V gene data show CDR1 as SGHRS and CDR2 as YFSETQ. This CDR3 spans 13 amino acids. CDR3: CASNNGGRYEQYF.

CDR3 amino acids: CASSGLGSSSYEQYF. The genes are TRBV7-8 and TRBJ2-7. Germline V lookup: CDR1 SGHVS, CDR2 FQNEAQ. The CDR3 runs to 15 residues.

The chain combines TRBV2 with TRBJ2-5; TCRdb calls TRBD1, which cannot be checked without DNA. CDR3 size: 17 residues. Germline V lookup: CDR1 SNHLY, CDR2 FYNNEI. The CDR3: CASSRGQGAGFLETQYF.

The chain couples TRBV20-1 to TRBJ2-5; TCRdb gives TRBD1 as the D gene, but with no DNA this cannot be confirmed. The CDR3 consists of 15 residues. Germline V gene sequence: CDR1 DFQATT, CDR2 SNEGSKA (reference sequence). CDR3: CSAWSPMGAKETQYF.

The chain joins TRBV5-1 to TRBJ2-2. Germline CDR1 reads SGHRS; CDR2 reads YFSETQ. The CDR3 contains 14 residues. This CDR3 is CASSLVVGTGELFF.

The rearrangement uses TRBV2 and TRBJ2-3; TCRdb reports TRBD2, a call that lacks DNA to check it against. CDR3 size: 13 residues. Germline lookup yields CDR1 SNHLY and CDR2 FYNNEI. The CDR3 sequence: CASNSQPTDTQYF.

The chain joins TRBV7-2 to TRBJ2-5. Germline V gives CDR1 SGHTA, CDR2 FQGNSA. The CDR3 has 16 residues. The CDR3 protein is CASSLARPPYQETQYF.